This record covers a single TCR gamma chain. The antigen is unknown. Within the sample, other DNA sequences also encode this same CDR3. These data are taken from a study of Vδ1+ human thymocytes. Study results and caveats: In the thymus, TRG and TRD repertoires looked highly polyclonal with Gaussian CDR3 lengths.

Sequences come from RNA converted to cDNA by reverse transcription. Multiplex PCR used pooled V-gene forward primers and a constant-region reverse primer to amplify CDR3s. TCRdb re-processed the multiplex PCR reads via CATT. The sample lists about 23,000 gamma-chain clones, approximately 13% seen once, with over 1.5% in the top ten. This CDR3 has 15 residues. Germline CDR1 and CDR2: EGSTGY and YDSYTSSV. J gave up 0 bases and V 1 base, and 6 bases lay outside the gene matches. This rearrangement joins TRGV4 to TRGJ1 or TRGJ2. The source material was Vdelta1+ gamma-delta thymocytes from the thymus. Subset of the sample: FACS-sorted CD3+ TCRalphabeta- TCRVdelta1+ TCRVdelta2- thymocytes. The sequence was collected from a child under two years old who had congenital heart surgery. CDR3 region: CATWDGPSNYYKKLF. CDR3 DNA sequence: TGTGCCACCTGGGATGGTCCGTCGAATTATTATAAGAAACTCTTT.